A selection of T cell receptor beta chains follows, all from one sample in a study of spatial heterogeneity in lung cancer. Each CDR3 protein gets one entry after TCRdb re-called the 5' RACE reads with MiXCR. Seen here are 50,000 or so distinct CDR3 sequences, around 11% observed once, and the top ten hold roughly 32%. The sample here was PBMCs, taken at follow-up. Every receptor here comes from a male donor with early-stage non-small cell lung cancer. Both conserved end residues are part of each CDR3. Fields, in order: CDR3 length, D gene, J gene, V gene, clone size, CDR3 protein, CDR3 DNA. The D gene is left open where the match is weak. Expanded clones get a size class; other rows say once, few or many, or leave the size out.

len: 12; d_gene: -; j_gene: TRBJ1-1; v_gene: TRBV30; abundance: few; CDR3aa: CAWRNPYTEAFF; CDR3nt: TGTGCCTGGAGGAATCCCTACACTGAAGCTTTCTTT
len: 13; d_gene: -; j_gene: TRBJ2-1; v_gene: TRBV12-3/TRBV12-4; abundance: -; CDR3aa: CASSSEGSNEQFF; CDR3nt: TGTGCCAGCAGTTCGGAAGGGAGCAATGAGCAGTTCTTC
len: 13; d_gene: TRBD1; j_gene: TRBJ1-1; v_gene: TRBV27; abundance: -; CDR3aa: CASSDRDHTEAFF; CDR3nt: TGTGCCAGCTCGGACAGGGATCACACTGAAGCTTTCTTT
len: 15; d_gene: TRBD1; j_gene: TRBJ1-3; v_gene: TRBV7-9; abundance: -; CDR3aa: CASSSDRVRGNTIYF; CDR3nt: TGTGCCAGCAGCTCTGACAGGGTTAGAGGAAACACCATATATTTT
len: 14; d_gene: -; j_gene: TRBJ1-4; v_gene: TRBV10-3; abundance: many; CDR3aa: CASSTSGGTEKLFF; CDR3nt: TGTGCCAGCTCTACATCTGGGGGTACTGAAAAACTGTTTTTT
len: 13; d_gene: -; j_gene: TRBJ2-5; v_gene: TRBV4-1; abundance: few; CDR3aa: CASSLQRFETQYF; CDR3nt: TGCGCCAGCAGCCTCCAGAGGTTCGAGACCCAGTACTTC
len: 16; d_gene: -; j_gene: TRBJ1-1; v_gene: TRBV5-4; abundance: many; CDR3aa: CASSGALTPMNTEAFF; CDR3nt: TGTGCCAGCAGCGGAGCCCTGACCCCCATGAACACTGAAGCTTTCTTT
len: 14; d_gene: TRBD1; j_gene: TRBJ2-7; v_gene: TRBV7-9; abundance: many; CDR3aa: CASSFRDRNYEQYF; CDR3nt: TGTGCCAGCAGCTTCCGGGACAGGAATTACGAGCAGTACTTC
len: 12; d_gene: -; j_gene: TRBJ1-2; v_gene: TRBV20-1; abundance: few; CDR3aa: CSARRIAYGYTF; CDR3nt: TGCAGTGCTAGACGAATAGCCTATGGCTACACCTTC
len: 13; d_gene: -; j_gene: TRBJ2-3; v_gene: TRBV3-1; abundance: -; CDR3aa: CASSQLSTDSQYF; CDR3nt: TGTGCCAGCAGCCAACTTAGCACAGATTCGCAGTATTTT
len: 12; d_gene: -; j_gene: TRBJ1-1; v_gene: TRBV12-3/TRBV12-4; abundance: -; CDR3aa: CASRTGDTEAFF; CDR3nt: TGTGCCAGCAGGACAGGCGACACTGAAGCTTTCTTT
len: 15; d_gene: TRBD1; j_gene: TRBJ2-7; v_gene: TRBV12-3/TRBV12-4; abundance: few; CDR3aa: CASKRTGTGGYEQYF; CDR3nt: TGTGCCAGCAAAAGGACCGGGACAGGGGGCTACGAGCAGTACTTC
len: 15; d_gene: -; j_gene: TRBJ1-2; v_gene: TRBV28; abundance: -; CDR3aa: CASSFIGPLREGYTF; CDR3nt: TGTGCCAGCAGTTTCATTGGGCCCCTCCGGGAGGGCTACACCTTC
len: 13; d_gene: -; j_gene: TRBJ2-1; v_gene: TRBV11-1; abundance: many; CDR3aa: CASSPSSGYEQFF; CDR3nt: TGTGCCAGCAGCCCCTCGAGCGGTTATGAGCAGTTCTTC
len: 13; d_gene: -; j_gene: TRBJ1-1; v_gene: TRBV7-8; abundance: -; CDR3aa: CASSPIGTTEAFF; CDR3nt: TGTGCCAGCAGCCCAATAGGCACGACTGAAGCTTTCTTT
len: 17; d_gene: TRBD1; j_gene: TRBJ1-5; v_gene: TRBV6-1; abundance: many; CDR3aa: CASSEVLTGVGNQPQHF; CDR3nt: TGTGCCAGCAGTGAAGTCCTGACAGGGGTTGGCAATCAGCCCCAGCATTTT
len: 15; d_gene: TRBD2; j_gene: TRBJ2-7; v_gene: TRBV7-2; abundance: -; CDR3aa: CASSAGTSGAYEQYF; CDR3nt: TGTGCCAGCAGCGCGGGGACTAGCGGAGCCTACGAGCAGTACTTC
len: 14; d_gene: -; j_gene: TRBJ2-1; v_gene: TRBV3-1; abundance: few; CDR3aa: CASTEGGRGNEQFF; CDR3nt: TGTGCCAGCACCGAGGGGGGCAGGGGTAATGAGCAGTTCTTC
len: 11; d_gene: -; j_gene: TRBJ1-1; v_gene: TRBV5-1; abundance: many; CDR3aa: CASSWGTEAFF; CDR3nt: TGCGCCAGCAGCTGGGGAACTGAAGCTTTCTTT
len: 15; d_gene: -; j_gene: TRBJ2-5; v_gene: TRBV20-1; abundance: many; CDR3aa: CSARVGKRAGETQYF; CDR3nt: TGCAGTGCTAGAGTCGGGAAGCGGGCAGGGGAGACCCAGTACTTC
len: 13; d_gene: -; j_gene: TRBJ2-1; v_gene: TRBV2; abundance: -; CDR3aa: CASRTDSYNEQFF; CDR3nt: TGTGCCAGCCGGACGGACTCCTACAATGAGCAGTTCTTC
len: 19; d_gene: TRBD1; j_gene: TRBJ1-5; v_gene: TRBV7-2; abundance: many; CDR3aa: CASSPVETGAAGGNQPQHF; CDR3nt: TGTGCCAGCAGCCCCGTGGAGACAGGGGCCGCAGGGGGCAATCAGCCCCAGCATTTT
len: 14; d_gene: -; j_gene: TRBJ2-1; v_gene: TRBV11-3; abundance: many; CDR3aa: CASSLGGSQNEQFF; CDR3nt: TGTGCCAGCAGCTTAGGAGGTTCCCAGAATGAGCAGTTCTTC
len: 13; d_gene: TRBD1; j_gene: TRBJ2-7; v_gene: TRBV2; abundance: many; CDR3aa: CASRRQGSYEQYF; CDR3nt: TGTGCCAGCAGGCGACAGGGATCCTACGAGCAGTACTTC
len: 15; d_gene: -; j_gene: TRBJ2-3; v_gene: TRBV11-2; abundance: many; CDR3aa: CASSDPKGPIDTQYF; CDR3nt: TGTGCCAGCAGCGATCCCAAGGGCCCCATAGATACGCAGTATTTT
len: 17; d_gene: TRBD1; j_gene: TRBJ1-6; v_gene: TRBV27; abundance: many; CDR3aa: CASSLLWGQGRGSPLHF; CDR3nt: TGTGCCAGCAGTCTGTTATGGGGACAGGGACGTGGTTCACCCCTCCACTTT
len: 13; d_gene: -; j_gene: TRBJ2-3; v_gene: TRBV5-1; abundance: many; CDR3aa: CASSLAGADTQYF; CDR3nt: TGCGCCAGCAGCTTAGCAGGTGCAGATACGCAGTATTTT
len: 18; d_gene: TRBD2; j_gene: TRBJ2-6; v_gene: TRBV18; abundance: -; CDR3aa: CASSPLAGGPSGANVLTF; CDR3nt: TGTGCCAGCTCACCACTGGCGGGAGGGCCTTCTGGGGCCAACGTCCTGACTTTC
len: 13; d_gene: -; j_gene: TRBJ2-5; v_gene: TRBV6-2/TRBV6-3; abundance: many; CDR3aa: CASSDNGRETQYF; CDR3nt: TGTGCCAGCAGTGACAATGGGCGGGAGACCCAGTACTTC
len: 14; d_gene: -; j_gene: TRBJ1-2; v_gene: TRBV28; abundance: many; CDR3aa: CASSGGPKPYGYTF; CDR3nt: TGTGCCAGCAGTGGGGGGCCCAAACCCTATGGCTACACCTTC
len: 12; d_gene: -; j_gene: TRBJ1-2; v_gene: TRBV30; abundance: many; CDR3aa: CAWGDTLYGYTF; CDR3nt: TGTGCCTGGGGGGACACCCTCTATGGCTACACCTTC
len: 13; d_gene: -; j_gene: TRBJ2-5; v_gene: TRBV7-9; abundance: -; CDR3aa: CASSLDGGETQYF; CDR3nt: TGTGCCAGCAGCTTAGACGGTGGAGAGACCCAGTACTTC
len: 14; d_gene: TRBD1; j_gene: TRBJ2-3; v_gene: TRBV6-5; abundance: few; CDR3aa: CASSRTGGADTQYF; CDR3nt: TGTGCCAGCAGTCGGACAGGGGGCGCAGATACGCAGTATTTT
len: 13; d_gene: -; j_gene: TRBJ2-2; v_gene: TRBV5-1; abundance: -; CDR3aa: CASSLGDTGELFF; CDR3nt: TGCGCCAGCAGCTTGGGGGACACCGGGGAGCTGTTTTTT
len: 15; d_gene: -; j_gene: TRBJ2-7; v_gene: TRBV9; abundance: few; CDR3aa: CASSPRLNPYARQYF; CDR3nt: TGTGCCAGCAGCCCCCGACTCAATCCCTACGCGAGGCAGTACTTC
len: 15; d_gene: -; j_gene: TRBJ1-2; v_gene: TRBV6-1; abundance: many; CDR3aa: CASSEGVFPWYGYTF; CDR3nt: TGTGCCAGCAGTGAAGGGGTCTTTCCTTGGTATGGCTACACCTTC
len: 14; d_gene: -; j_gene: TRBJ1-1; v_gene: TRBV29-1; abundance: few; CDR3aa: CSALEPARGTEAFF; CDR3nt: TGCAGCGCCCTAGAGCCGGCGCGGGGCACTGAAGCTTTCTTT